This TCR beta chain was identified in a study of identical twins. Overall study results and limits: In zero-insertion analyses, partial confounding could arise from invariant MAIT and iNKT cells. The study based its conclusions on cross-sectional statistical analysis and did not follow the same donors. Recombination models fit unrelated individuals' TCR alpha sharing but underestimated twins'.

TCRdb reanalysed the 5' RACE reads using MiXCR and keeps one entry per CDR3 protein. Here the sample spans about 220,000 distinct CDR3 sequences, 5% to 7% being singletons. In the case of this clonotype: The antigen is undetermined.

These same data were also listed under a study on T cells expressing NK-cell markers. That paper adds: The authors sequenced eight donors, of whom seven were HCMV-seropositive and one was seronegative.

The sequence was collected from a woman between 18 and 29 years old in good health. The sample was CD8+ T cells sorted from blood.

The CDR3: CASSPTGRGNQPQHF. The DNA for the CDR3 is TGTGCCAGCAGCCCTACCGGGCGAGGCAATCAGCCCCAGCATTTT. The genes are TRBV7-9 and TRBJ1-5; D not certain. Per the germline V gene, CDR1 is SEHNR and CDR2 is FQNEAQ (reference sequence). The CDR3 is made up of 15 amino acids. V was pared by 5 bases and J by 2 bases, with 13 bases between.